This entry is about one TCR beta chain. The clone's antigen remains unknown. No base qualities exist here, and no much larger clone lies one base off it. This sample was included in a study of shared clonotypes between healthy human individuals (dated by TCRdb to 2018 to 2021). Regarding the complete study: Two women and a few men aged 18 to 49 years were included in the cohort. Different laboratories and diverse techniques were used to prepare libraries and sequence TCR repertoires, to increase sequencing depth and limit assay-specific biases. Between about 0.9 and 8.9 billion PBMCs per donor were obtained by leukapheresis. For each donor, three plates each were used for CD4 naive and CD4 memory, two plates were used for CD8 naive, and one plate was used for CD8 memory. Blood TCR repertoires of roughly 5 healthy adults were deeply sequenced to estimate repertoire size and the extent of clonotype sharing between individuals.

General study outcomes and caveats: Naive subsets generally had larger estimated clonotype richness than memory subsets. Even with the large sequencing depth, rarefaction of the sorted-subset datasets indicated that sequencing was incomplete. The small number of donors limited the genetic and exposure-history diversity represented. Sharing across a few donors was observed for approximately 5% of naive CD4, 3.5% of naive CD8, around 2.5% of memory CD4, and roughly 0.4% of memory CD8 clonotypes. Pairwise subsampling led to the expectation that sequencing depth would affect the degree of clonotype sharing among donors. Sampling was restricted to blood, and TCR repertoires in tissues likely differ from the TCR repertoires found in blood. Compared with non-shared clonotypes, clonotypes shared by all four sorted-subset donors had higher generation probabilities.

Cut back by 4 bases and 5 bases, the V and J ends lie 11 bases apart. As encoded in the germline V gene (reference sequence), CDR1 is MNHEY while CDR2 is SMNVEV. The CDR3 contains 13 residues, cysteine and phenylalanine counted. Only the CDR3 DNA stays, 39 bases, in frame from base 1. Using the deep immunoSEQ assay, TCR CDR3 regions were amplified from genomic DNA by multiplex PCR. Extracted genomic DNA from each cell subset was distributed evenly across all wells of several immunoSEQ 96-well plates, and each plate was treated as a replicate. For sorted subsets, roughly 200 ng genomic DNA, equal to tens of thousands of T cell genomes, was loaded into each replicate PCR. Purified libraries were measured with a Qubit 3.0 fluorometer, size-checked on a Bioanalyzer 2100, and measured again with the KAPA Library Quantification kit. Every immunoSEQ 96-well plate was sequenced on a dedicated single-read 150-cycle Illumina NextSeq 550 flow cell. The authors' pipeline ran thus. The immunoSEQ output contained only junctional sequences without quality scores, so filtering could not match that applied to full-length reads. To assign V/J genes and CDR3, sequences were annotated against IMGT germline references using PyIR, a Python wrapper for IgBLAST v1.9. Reads were removed for weak V/J assignments (E-value above 1e-6), missing CDR3, stop codons, out-of-frame junctions, or ambiguous translated residues. A V3J clonotype was defined by an identical inferred V gene, J gene, and CDR3 amino acid sequence. To compute the percentage overlap between repertoires, the number of shared unique clonotypes was divided by the size of the smaller repertoire. RTK rarefaction, the Chao1 estimator, and Recon v2.1 estimates of unobserved clonotypes were used to assess repertoire richness. OLGA was used to compute generation probabilities for all TCRbeta clonotypes that the gDNA method yielded from a handful of donors. This immuneACCESS table, as held by TCRdb, lists in-frame sequences with V and J called but not all clones. Of the missing ones, under half trace to an unresolved V gene in checked studies; the others have no known cause. V and J calls and clone size are given by that table; D and trimming were obtained from the DNA. This sample gives around 2.5 million clones in total; 90% to 95% of them show up just once. Approximately 0.36% of the sample lies in the top ten.

The donors were healthy, HIV-negative adults who had no recently reported acute infections or vaccinations. All donors were Caucasian adults living in Nashville, Tennessee, USA. CD4+ T cells were enriched by magnetic negative selection; naive cells were then positively selected on CD45RA, and the negative fraction formed the memory subset. Blood was obtained by leukapheresis, after which PBMCs were separated by Ficoll-Histopaque density gradient centrifugation and cryopreserved in liquid nitrogen vapor phase. Analytical flow cytometry was used to check the purity and quantity of every magnetically sorted T cell population. From each sorted fraction, genomic DNA was isolated and quantified by UV absorbance on a Nanodrop 2000c.

Sequencing was performed on naive CD4+ T cells from PBMCs. Sample cell subset or site, as interpreted from the label and publication: CD45RA+ positively selected. The TCR was taken from a young man in good health. Some clones in this sample may be carry-over from other donors' samples. The V and J segments used are TRBV27 and TRBJ1-2, and TRBD1 may be the D gene, going by 6 matching bases. The sequence in DNA is TGTGCCAGCAGTTCAGCGGACAGTTATGGCTACACCTTC. Its protein product is CASSSADSYGYTF.